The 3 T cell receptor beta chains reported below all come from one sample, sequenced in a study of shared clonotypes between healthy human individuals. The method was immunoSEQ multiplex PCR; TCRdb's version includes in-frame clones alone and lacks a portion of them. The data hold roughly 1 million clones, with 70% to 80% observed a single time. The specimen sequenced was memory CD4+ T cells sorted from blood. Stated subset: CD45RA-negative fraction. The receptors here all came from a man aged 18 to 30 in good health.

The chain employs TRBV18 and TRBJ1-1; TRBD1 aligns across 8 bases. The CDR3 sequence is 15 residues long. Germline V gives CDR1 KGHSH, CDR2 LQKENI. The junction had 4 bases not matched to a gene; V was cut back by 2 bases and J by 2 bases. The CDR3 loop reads CASSPGTGANTEAFF. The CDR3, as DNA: TGTGCCAGCTCACCAGGGACAGGCGCCAACACTGAAGCTTTCTTT. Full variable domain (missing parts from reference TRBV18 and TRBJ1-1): NAGVMQNPRHLVRRRGQEARLRCSPMKGHSHVYWYRQLPEEGLKFMVYLQKENIIDESGMPKERFSAEFPKEGPSILRIQQVVRGDSAAYFCASSPGTGANTEAFFGQGTRLTVV.

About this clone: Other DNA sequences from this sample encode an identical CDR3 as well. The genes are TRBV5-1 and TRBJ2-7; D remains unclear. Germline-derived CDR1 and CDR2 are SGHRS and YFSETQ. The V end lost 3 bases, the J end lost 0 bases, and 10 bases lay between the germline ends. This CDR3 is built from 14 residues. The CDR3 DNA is TGCGCCAGCAGCTCGGGTCCTAGCTCCTACGAGCAGTACTTC. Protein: CASSSGPSSYEQYF.

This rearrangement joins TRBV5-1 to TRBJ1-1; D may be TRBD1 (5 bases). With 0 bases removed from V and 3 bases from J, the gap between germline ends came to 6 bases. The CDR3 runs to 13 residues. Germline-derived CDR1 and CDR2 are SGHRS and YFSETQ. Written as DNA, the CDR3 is TGCGCCAGCAGCTTGGGGGGACACACTGAAGCTTTCTTT. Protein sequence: CASSLGGHTEAFF.